This is a list of T cell receptor beta chains from one sample in a study of regulatory T cells in long-lasting Graves disease. TCRdb re-analysed the multiplex PCR reads in MiXCR, keeping a single row per CDR3 protein. The repertoire holds some 370,000 distinct CDR3 sequences, roughly 20% seen once, with 20% in the top ten. The sequencing used peripheral blood mononuclear cells (PBMCs), collected when the disease was refractory, from a patient treated with antithyroid drugs. The receptors shown here come from a female donor with Graves disease. The CDR3 runs from the conserved cysteine through the conserved F or W. D genes are given only for firm matches. Clone size, where shown, is once, few, many, or a class for clones that have expanded.

length	D	size	J	V	DNA	CDR3
13	TRBD1	many	TRBJ1-1	TRBV7-2	TGTGCCAGCAGCTTACTTCCGACAGGGTTCGCTTTCTTT	CASSLLPTGFAFF
18	TRBD2	-	TRBJ2-7	TRBV20-1	TGCAGTGCTAGAGATAACCCCCACGGGAGCGGGAGTCTATACGAGCAGTACTTC	CSARDNPHGSGSLYEQYF
15	-	few	TRBJ2-1	TRBV12-3/TRBV12-4	TGTGCCAGCAGACCGAAAGGCGACAGGTACAATGAGCAGTTCTTC	CASRPKGDRYNEQFF
12	-	many	TRBJ2-7	TRBV12-3/TRBV12-4	TGTGCCAGCAGCCGGCCCCCGCAAGAGCAGTACTTC	CASSRPPQEQYF
14	-	-	TRBJ2-2	TRBV27	TGTGCCAGCAGTCCAGGGATGACCCCCGGGGAGCTGTTTTTT	CASSPGMTPGELFF
20	TRBD1	few	TRBJ1-5	TRBV5-1	TGCGCCAGCAGCCCAGCCCCGGGACAGGGAGCCCAGGGCCGCAATCAGCCCCAGCATTTT	CASSPAPGQGAQGRNQPQHF
14	-	few	TRBJ2-4	TRBV12-3/TRBV12-4	TGTGCCAGCAGTTTATGGGGTCCAGGCGGCATTCAGTACTTC	CASSLWGPGGIQYF
14	TRBD2	many	TRBJ2-7	TRBV27	TGTGCCAGCAGTTATAGCGGGGCCACCTACGAGCAGTACTTC	CASSYSGATYEQYF
16	TRBD1	-	TRBJ1-1	TRBV5-6	TGTGCCAGCAGCCTAGCCCGGGACAGACAGAACACTGAAGCTTTCTTT	CASSLARDRQNTEAFF
13	-	-	TRBJ1-3	TRBV7-8	TGTGCCAGCAGCTTCCAACGTTTAGACACCATATATTTT	CASSFQRLDTIYF
15	TRBD1	-	TRBJ2-7	TRBV7-9	TGTGCCAGCAGCTTTATGGGACAGGGGTGGTACGAGCAGTACTTC	CASSFMGQGWYEQYF
13	-	few	TRBJ2-7	TRBV6-1	TGTGCCAGCAATTTAGAGCTTCTCTACGAGCAGTACTTC	CASNLELLYEQYF
15	-	many	TRBJ2-7	TRBV20-1	TGCAGTGCCACAGGCCCTATGGCAGGGTCCTACGAGCAGTACTTC	CSATGPMAGSYEQYF
15	-	many	TRBJ2-5	TRBV12-3/TRBV12-4	TGTGCCAGCAGTTTTGTTTGGACAGCCCAAGAGACCCAGTACTTC	CASSFVWTAQETQYF
11	-	many	TRBJ1-1	TRBV7-9	TGTGCCAGCAGCCGCCTCGCTGAAGCTTTCTTT	CASSRLAEAFF
17	TRBD2	many	TRBJ2-2	TRBV12-3/TRBV12-4	TGTGCCAGCAGTTTAGGACTAGCGAACACCGGGGAGCTGGAGCTGTTTTTT	CASSLGLANTGELELFF
15	TRBD2	-	TRBJ2-5	TRBV15	TGTGCCACCAGCCCCCGGGGGGGGGGGCAAGAGACCCAGTACTTC	CATSPRGGGQETQYF
15	-	-	TRBJ1-3	TRBV12-3/TRBV12-4	TGTGCCAGCACTCCCTCATCCGTCTCTGGAAACACCATATATTTT	CASTPSSVSGNTIYF
10	-	many	TRBJ1-1	TRBV18	TGTGCCAGCGGACCCAGAGAAGCTTTCTTT	CASGPREAFF
13	-	few	TRBJ2-5	TRBV29-1	TGCAGCGTTGAAGTCGTCCTAGGGGAGACCCAGTACTTC	CSVEVVLGETQYF
14	TRBD1	-	TRBJ2-7	TRBV12-3/TRBV12-4	TGTGCCAGCACCACGCCGGGACAGGACTACGAGCAGTACTTC	CASTTPGQDYEQYF
12	-	many	TRBJ1-1	TRBV27	TGTGCCAGCAGTTCCCCAGGGGCTGAAGCTTTCTTT	CASSSPGAEAFF
15	TRBD2	few	TRBJ2-5	TRBV5-5	TGTGCCAGCAGCTTGAATAGACTAGCGGGAGAGACCCAGTACTTC	CASSLNRLAGETQYF
8	-	-	TRBJ2-1	TRBV29-1	TGCAGCGTTGAAGGGCAGTTCTTC	CSVEGQFF
15	-	-	TRBJ1-2	TRBV12-5	TGTGCTAGTGGTTTGGTAGATGGACGGTTCTATGGCTACACCTTC	CASGLVDGRFYGYTF
15	TRBD1	-	TRBJ1-4	TRBV10-3	TGTGCCATCCGGGGGGACAGTAGCCTTAATGAAAAACTGTTTTTT	CAIRGDSSLNEKLFF
15	TRBD1	many	TRBJ2-5	TRBV6-1	TGTGCCAGCAGTACGGGACAGCCGTACCAAGAGACCCAGTACTTC	CASSTGQPYQETQYF
15	-	-	TRBJ2-6	TRBV12-3/TRBV12-4	TGTGCCAGCAGTTTAAGCTGGTCTGGGGCCAACGTCCTGACTTTC	CASSLSWSGANVLTF
12	-	once	TRBJ1-4	TRBV7-2	TGTGCCAGCAGCTTAGAACGGAGGAAACTGTTTTTT	CASSLERRKLFF
15	-	-	TRBJ2-5	TRBV7-9	TGTGCCAGCAGCTTGGACCGCCAGGGCTCACGGACCCAGTACTTC	CASSLDRQGSRTQYF
15	-	-	TRBJ1-1	TRBV7-9	TGTGCCAGCAGCACACCGACCGTGGGGAACACTGAAGCTTTCTTT	CASSTPTVGNTEAFF
13	-	-	TRBJ1-6	TRBV20-1	TGCAGTGCTACCTCTGGTTGGAATTCACCCCTCCACTTT	CSATSGWNSPLHF
13	TRBD2	-	TRBJ2-7	TRBV6-1	TGTGCCAGCAGGAGATCGGGGGAGGGCGAGCAGTACTTC	CASRRSGEGEQYF
14	-	few	TRBJ2-7	TRBV19	TGTGCCAGTAGTATTTATGGGGCAGCGAGCGAGCAGTACTTC	CASSIYGAASEQYF
12	-	-	TRBJ1-5	TRBV20-1	TGCAGTGCTAGGTATGCCAATCAGCCCCAGCATTTT	CSARYANQPQHF
14	-	-	TRBJ1-1	TRBV13	TGTGCCAGCAGCTCGGGACTAATGAACACTGAAGCTTTCTTT	CASSSGLMNTEAFF
13	-	many	TRBJ2-7	TRBV7-9	TGTGCCAGCGCCCCGGGCCTCTCCTACGAGCAGTACTTC	CASAPGLSYEQYF
14	-	few	TRBJ2-7	TRBV27	TGTGCCAGCAGTTTAACGGGGGTTACCTACGAGCAGTACTTC	CASSLTGVTYEQYF
15	-	many	TRBJ1-2	TRBV6-2/TRBV6-3	TGTGCCAGCAGTTACTCAGTCAGGACCTACTATGGCTACACCTTC	CASSYSVRTYYGYTF
12	-	-	TRBJ2-7	TRBV20-1	TGCAGTGCTAGGGTCGGCTCCTACGAGCAGTACTTC	CSARVGSYEQYF
15	-	-	TRBJ2-5	TRBV29-1	TGCAGCGTTGAAGCCGGTGGTGGGGCCGGGGAGACCCAGTACTTC	CSVEAGGGAGETQYF
11	-	many	TRBJ2-5	TRBV20-1	TGCAGTGCTAGAGATCTGGAGACCCAGTACTTC	CSARDLETQYF
13	TRBD2	many	TRBJ2-5	TRBV3-1	TGTGCCAGCAGCCAGGCTAGCGGGACAACCCAGTACTTC	CASSQASGTTQYF
15	TRBD2	many	TRBJ2-7	TRBV7-2	TGTGCCAGCAGCGGGGGTAGCGGGCTCTCCTACGAGCAGTACTTC	CASSGGSGLSYEQYF
12	-	many	TRBJ1-1	TRBV6-2/TRBV6-3	TGTGCCAGCCGGGGGACGGATCGGGAAGCTTTCTTT	CASRGTDREAFF
16	TRBD1	once	TRBJ1-6	TRBV7-2	TGTGCCAGCAGCTCCAAACAGGGGAGGAATAATTCACCCCTCCACTTT	CASSSKQGRNNSPLHF